Listed below are T cell receptor beta chains from one sample, sequenced in a study of blood T cell repertoires in COVID-19. Profiling relied on immunoSEQ multiplex PCR, and the TCRdb table lists in-frame clones only, not all of them. This sample has tens of thousands of clones; about 80% occur once, and the top ten carry approximately 7%. Source material: peripheral blood. The receptors derive from a man aged 25 to 40 with COVID-19, enrolled during active disease. The conserved cysteine and the conserved F or W are not part of the CDR3 here. Each record gives: J gene, CDR3 length, V gene, CDR3 protein.

j_call: TRBJ2-2; cdr3_length: 14; v_call: TRBV28; cdr3_aa: ASSPRGGVYTGELF
j_call: TRBJ1-3; cdr3_length: 13; v_call: TRBV18; cdr3_aa: ASSPAGTGGNTIY
j_call: TRBJ2-7; cdr3_length: 12; v_call: TRBV3-1/TRBV3-2; cdr3_aa: ASSHRGSSYEQY
j_call: TRBJ1-6; cdr3_length: 11; v_call: TRBV2; cdr3_aa: ASMGGGNSPLH
j_call: TRBJ1-1; cdr3_length: 11; v_call: TRBV15; cdr3_aa: ATSRDKNTEAF
j_call: TRBJ2-3; cdr3_length: 16; v_call: TRBV10-3; cdr3_aa: AIRKGTGRIESTDTQY
j_call: TRBJ1-1; cdr3_length: 16; v_call: TRBV7-9; cdr3_aa: ASSSPTLGQGLLKRAF
j_call: TRBJ1-4; cdr3_length: 12; v_call: TRBV2; cdr3_aa: ASRGQGGNEKLF
j_call: TRBJ1-3; cdr3_length: 13; v_call: TRBV30; cdr3_aa: AWSVGTGTGNTIY
j_call: TRBJ1-1; cdr3_length: 13; v_call: TRBV10-3; cdr3_aa: AISEGTGTNTEAF
j_call: TRBJ2-1; cdr3_length: 14; v_call: TRBV10-1; cdr3_aa: ASSAGLAGGHNEQF
j_call: TRBJ2-7; cdr3_length: 10; v_call: TRBV2; cdr3_aa: ASSGDTYEQY
j_call: TRBJ1-2; cdr3_length: 12; v_call: TRBV12-5; cdr3_aa: ASGPTPVVDGYT
j_call: TRBJ2-7; cdr3_length: 13; v_call: TRBV7-2; cdr3_aa: ASSLGGTSGYEQY
j_call: TRBJ2-5; cdr3_length: 14; v_call: TRBV6-5; cdr3_aa: ASSYSTSGRSETQY
j_call: TRBJ1-4; cdr3_length: 12; v_call: TRBV7-9; cdr3_aa: ASSSGQGKEKLF
j_call: TRBJ1-2; cdr3_length: 12; v_call: TRBV28; cdr3_aa: ASRVQGQEGGYT
j_call: TRBJ2-5; cdr3_length: 9; v_call: TRBV2; cdr3_aa: ASSRGETQY
j_call: TRBJ1-2; cdr3_length: 12; v_call: TRBV4-3; cdr3_aa: ASSPPGAYYGYT
j_call: TRBJ2-5; cdr3_length: 11; v_call: TRBV5-6; cdr3_aa: ASTLTIQETQY
j_call: TRBJ1-1; cdr3_length: 11; v_call: TRBV19; cdr3_aa: ATSRQPNTEAF
j_call: TRBJ2-1; cdr3_length: 13; v_call: TRBV5-1; cdr3_aa: ASSFPSGRYNEQF
j_call: TRBJ2-2; cdr3_length: 13; v_call: TRBV10-1; cdr3_aa: ASSAGQPNTGELF
j_call: TRBJ2-7; cdr3_length: 14; v_call: TRBV5-6; cdr3_aa: ASSLDGTESSYEQY
j_call: TRBJ2-7; cdr3_length: 13; v_call: TRBV6-5; cdr3_aa: ASSYPSGESLEQY
j_call: TRBJ2-5; cdr3_length: 15; v_call: TRBV7-2; cdr3_aa: ASSFRSSGRGGETQY
j_call: TRBJ1-5; cdr3_length: 15; v_call: TRBV24-1; cdr3_aa: ATSDPGTGGGNQPQH
j_call: TRBJ1-2; cdr3_length: 12; v_call: TRBV10-3; cdr3_aa: AITGGTELYGYT
j_call: TRBJ1-1; cdr3_length: 14; v_call: TRBV4-1; cdr3_aa: ASSHMAGGLNTEAF
j_call: TRBJ1-6; cdr3_length: 14; v_call: TRBV5-1; cdr3_aa: ASSLVAGGGNSPLH